This T cell receptor (beta chain) stems from a study of breast tumors, draining lymph nodes, adjacent tissues. TCRdb independently ran MiXCR on the multiplex PCR reads; one entry per CDR3 protein. The top ten hold roughly an eighth of the sample, which has about 22,000 distinct CDR3 sequences, about 54% seen once. The study, taken as a whole, reports: Compared with lymph nodes, tumors were less diverse; compared with nontumor tissue, more. Data only fit, rather than demonstrated, lymph node origin of most tumor T cells.

About this clonotype itself: No antigen is known for it.

Germline CDR1 and CDR2: SGHRS and YFSETQ. Trimming removed 4 bases from V and 2 bases from J, with 9 bases in between. The CDR3 spans 13 residues. The J gene is TRBJ1-2, the V gene TRBV5-1; TRBD1 might be the D (6 bases). This sequence was found in a female donor with breast cancer. Some clones in this sample may be carry-over from other donors' samples. Sequenced material: breast tumor tissue. In DNA form, the CDR3 reads TGCGCCAGCAGCGTGACAGGCAACTATGGCTACACCTTC. Encoded protein: CASSVTGNYGYTF. Full variable domain (remainder filled in from reference TRBV5-1 and TRBJ1-2): KAGVTQTPRYLIKTRGQQVTLSCSPISGHRSVSWYQQTPGQGLQFLFEYFSETQRNKGNFPGRFSGRQFSNSRSEMNVSTLELGDSALYLCASSVTGNYGYTFGSGTRLTVV.